This record covers a single T cell receptor beta chain. This clone's antigen is unknown. Per-base qualities were not stored, and no clone one base away is much larger. Library creation used the immunoSEQ multiplex PCR assay. For the multiplex PCR, a mixture combining 60 forward primers for TCR Vbeta segments and 13 reverse primers for TCR Jbeta segments was used. The CDR3 region of rearranged TCR beta genes was amplified from genomic DNA with a multiplex PCR assay. On the Illumina HiSeq System, the amplified TCR beta libraries were sequenced as 87-base-pair reads. The authors' analysis ran thus. Across the 640 or so repertoires, a later analysis counted tens of millions of unique TCR beta chains, 9 million to 14 million of which were shared by at least two donors. To remove PCR and sequencing errors, raw reads were error-corrected and collapsed into unique sequences using a nearest-neighbor algorithm that merged closely related sequences. CDR3 sequences were aligned to IMGT reference sequences to assign V, D and J gene segments. For a sequence to be retained, a match of at least six nucleotides to both a V gene segment and a J gene segment was required. Rearrangements were called productive when the CDR3 lacked stop codons and stayed in frame with V and J; all others were non-productive. CDR3 was defined by IMGT convention, running from the second conserved V-encoded cysteine to the conserved J-encoded phenylalanine. In an earlier analysis of around 600 of the donors, sequences lacking an unambiguous match to a single V gene segment were excluded. An earlier analysis of a few hundred of the donors called V segments functional above 56.7% productive rearrangements and segregating when the between-donor standard deviation exceeded 5%. A statistical classification framework was developed to diagnose cytomegalovirus status using the catalog of TCR beta chain sequences. In a later analysis, TCR nucleotide sequences were compared against IMGT/GENE-DB human TR gene sequences so that V and J genes could be assigned. Using the TCRdist pipeline, a later analysis assigned CDR3 sequences along with most-parsimonious VDJ recombination scenarios. In a later analysis, each TCR beta chain was defined by its CDR3 amino acid sequence together with its V-gene family, and reads lacking a unique V-gene family were excluded. To address suspected cross-contamination and a sequencing artifact, a later analysis removed 450 to 700 highly shared, low-generation-probability nucleotide sequences. For each public chain, a later analysis derived a clonal expansion index from normalized ranks of inferred template counts within each repertoire. Generation probabilities in a later analysis came from a VDJ recombination model fitted to out-of-frame rearrangements, and those results were checked against IGoR. Hypergeometric tests were used in a later analysis to score TCR-TCR, TCR-HLA and TCR-CMV co-occurrence, with a repertoire-size bias correction applied to the TCR pairs. In a later analysis, false discovery rates were estimated by permuting HLA or CMV assignments 20 times. A later analysis grouped co-occurring TCRs with DBSCAN, adding TCRdist sequence similarity when clustering within HLA-allele-positive subsets. Repertoires with fewer than 30,000 or more than 120,000 public chains, plus five repertoires with anomalous nucleotide sharing, were excluded from co-occurrence clustering. TCRdb took this table from immuneACCESS and kept in-frame rearrangements with V and J called. Such tables lack part of the clones; where checked against another copy, unresolved V genes explain under half of the gap, and the rest is unexplained. V and J calls and clone size follow that table, whereas D and trimming were derived from the DNA. Within this sample are 55,000 or so clones, with around 70% of them counted one time only. Roughly 2.9% of the sample is taken by the ten largest.

The data were obtained in a study of cytomegalovirus exposure and HLA in healthy donors (dated by TCRdb to between 2016 and 2019). For the study in its entirety: An earlier analysis of roughly 570 of the donors reported roughly 300 Gb of sequence data and 95 million to 130 million unique TCR beta sequences obtained from roughly 180 million T cells. HLA typing included class I and class II loci at four-digit resolution. An earlier analysis of several hundred of the donors applied high-throughput TCR beta sequencing to assess whether each TCR beta V gene segment acted as functional or pseudogenic. Alongside the repertoire data, information on donor age, sex, ethnicity and CMV serostatus was compiled. About five DR-DQ haplotypes were handled as single units for association and clustering because linkage in the cohort was strong. The study aimed to test whether signatures of past pathogen exposure could be identified by cataloging public T cell receptors. The study used immunosequencing to profile the T cell repertoires of approximately 630 subjects and linked those repertoires to cytomegalovirus serostatus. To predict cytomegalovirus infection status, the study brought together high-throughput TCR immunosequencing, statistical association of individual TCRs with disease status, and machine learning. A later genetic analysis took genome-wide SNP genotypes for about 65% of the 666 donors and used that subset as a discovery cohort. Besides the first cohort of roughly 660 subjects, a separate validation cohort made up of over 95 different subjects was used. Of the roughly 390 genotyped donors, about 80% fell in the genetic ancestry cluster associated with self-reported Caucasian donors. Roughly 300 gigabases of sequencing data and approximately 84 million unique TCR sequences were included in an early release covering 500 to 750 HLA-typed donors. All discovery cohort repertoires had been generated on a single sequencing platform. Typing coverage differed by locus: A, B, C, DRB1 and DQB1 were typed in roughly 620-630 donors, DQA1 in around 500, DPA1 in 600 to 610, and DPB1 in just under 490. Rather than using new phenotypic data, the later analysis identified candidate immune exposures from TCR beta sequences and from how often those sequences occurred across donors. To study patterns of TCR occurrence, a later analysis re-analyzed previously published TCR beta repertoires from 650 to 750 donors and added high-resolution HLA genotyping. Among some 400 genotyped donors of the cohort, an average of around 250,000 unique TCR beta nucleotide sequences was sequenced per donor, of which roughly 18% were non-productive. Study-level results and caveats: Compared with the approximately 600-donor mean, donors in an Asian-associated ancestry cluster had fewer N-insertions in productive TCRs, according to a later genetic analysis. The earlier analysis of almost 600 of the donors excluded fewer than 20 rarely observed V segments, including chromosome 9 orphons, because counts were too low. This cohort had only TCR beta chains sequenced, and the lack of alpha or paired-chain data limited which features could be detected. The study gave a list of roughly 150 TCR beta chains associated with cytomegalovirus. In a later analysis, several top co-occurrence clusters were reported to appear linked to parvovirus B19, influenza, CMV and Epstein-Barr virus. In a later analysis, the rate of TCR association differed among HLA loci, with DRB1 alleles having the most associated TCRs and HLA-C alleles having the fewest. While some public TCRs were present in many individuals, most TCR sequences turned up only very rarely across donors. The authors suggested that the approach could potentially be extended to other disease states and immunological phenotypes. The 87-base-pair reads could not distinguish some IMGT-functional V segments, including TRBV6-2 and TRBV6-3, so those segments were excluded. Correlated functional status among segregating V segments might reflect linkage disequilibrium, but an unknown experimental factor could not be ruled out. A cluster of highly shared sequence variants was judged likely to represent a technical artifact of the sequencing pipeline. A later analysis found that HLA-associated TCR beta chains were more clonally expanded and had lower generation probabilities than equally common non-associated chains. In an earlier analysis of more than 500 of the donors, most TCR beta V segments appeared in productive rearrangements about 87% or about 30% of the time, broadly matching IMGT annotations. A few of the identified cytomegalovirus-associated TCR beta chains were confirmed in vitro to be specific for cytomegalovirus antigens. Strong co-occurrence of HLA alleles, especially DR and DQ, made assigning TCR associations to individual alleles difficult. In a later analysis, most CMV-associated TCR beta chains were found to appear HLA-restricted, with HLA associations seemingly driven largely by CMV exposure. An association between a missense DCLRE1C variant and V-gene and J-gene trimming of TCR beta chains was found in a later genetic analysis and replicated in an independent cohort. Immune exposure information for the cohort was limited to CMV serostatus. The classifier was reported to diagnose cytomegalovirus status with high specificity and sensitivity in both the original cohort and the validation cohort. A further reported finding was that TCR beta sequences accurately predicted the HLA-A and HLA-B alleles for most subjects in the first cohort. Sequencing depth was assumed to be roughly uniform across donors in the presence/absence analyses, though that assumption may not hold. In a later analysis, 16,951 TCR beta sequences were associated with specific HLA alleles at a false discovery rate of 0.05. HLA typing was unavailable for some donors at each locus, so association tests used only the typed subset.

Trimming at the junction amounts to 5 bases on V and 1 base on J, and the germline ends lie 8 bases apart. The germline V gene provides CDR1 SNHLY and CDR2 FYNNEI. From the cysteine through the phenylalanine, the CDR3 covers 14 amino acids. The entry retains the CDR3 DNA only, 42 bases that are in frame from base 1. In total, 600 or so healthy bone marrow donors made up the cohort. Cohort members were all nominally healthy when sampled, although unrecorded immune exposures were likely present. The donor was CMV seronegative and was included in the group of about 400 seronegative cohort members. A peripheral blood sample was collected from each donor, and TCR beta sequencing was performed on peripheral blood mononuclear cells. Genomic DNA extraction from the blood cell samples was performed with the Qiagen DNeasy Blood Extraction Kit.

The rearranged segments are TRBV2 and TRBJ2-2; a confident D gene designation cannot be given. The source of this sequence is a man between 18 and 35 years old in good health and CMV-seronegative. Material for sequencing was PBMCs. The DNA is as follows: TGTGCCAGCAGTACAAGACAGAACACCGGGGAGCTGTTTTTT. It translates as CASSTRQNTGELFF.